This T cell receptor (beta chain) was sequenced during a study of Graves' ophthalmopathy and Graves' hyperthyroidism. Investigators amplified TCR beta CDR3 regions from RNA transcripts. Amplification began with first-round RT-PCR using HTBI primers, then second-round multiplex PCR was performed. TCRdb re-called the multiplex PCR reads through MiXCR, storing one row per CDR3 protein. The sample consists of roughly 380,000 distinct CDR3 sequences, 15% of them appearing once. Study-wide results and caveats: Ophthalmopathy could be told apart from stable hyperthyroidism by a 13-signature model (about 90% sensitivity, approximately 76% specificity).

This clonotype was counted many times. Its antigen remains unidentified. The CDR3 has 15 amino acids. The V gene lost 6 bases and the J gene lost 2 bases, with 16 bases spanning the gap. Germline V gives CDR1 MNHNS, CDR2 SASEGT. This sequence was found in a woman aged 18 to 35 with stable Graves' hyperthyroidism. This rearrangement joins TRBV6-1 to TRBJ1-2; tentatively, D is TRBD1 (5 bases). Sequenced material: peripheral blood. The CDR3 loop reads CASRDSRDGNYGYTF. As DNA, the CDR3 is TGTGCCAGCAGAGACAGCCGGGACGGAAACTATGGCTACACCTTC.